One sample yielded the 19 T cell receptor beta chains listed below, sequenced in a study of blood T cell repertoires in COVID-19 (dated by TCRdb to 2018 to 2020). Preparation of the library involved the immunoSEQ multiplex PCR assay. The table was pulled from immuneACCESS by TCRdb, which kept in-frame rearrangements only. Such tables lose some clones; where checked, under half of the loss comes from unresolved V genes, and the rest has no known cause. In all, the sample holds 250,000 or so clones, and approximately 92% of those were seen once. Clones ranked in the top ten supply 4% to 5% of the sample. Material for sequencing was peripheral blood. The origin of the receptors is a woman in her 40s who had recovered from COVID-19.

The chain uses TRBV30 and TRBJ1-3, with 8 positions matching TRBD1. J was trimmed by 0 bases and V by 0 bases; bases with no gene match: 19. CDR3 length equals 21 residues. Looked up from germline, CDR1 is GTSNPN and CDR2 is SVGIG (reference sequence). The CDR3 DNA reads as TGTGCCTGGAGTGTATTGAACGTCTCGACAGGGGTTTATCGCTCTGGAAACACCATATATTTT. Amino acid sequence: CAWSVLNVSTGVYRSGNTIYF.

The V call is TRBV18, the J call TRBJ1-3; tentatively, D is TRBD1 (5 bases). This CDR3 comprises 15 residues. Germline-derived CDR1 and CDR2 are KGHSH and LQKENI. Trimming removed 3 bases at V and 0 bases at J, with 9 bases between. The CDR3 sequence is CASSPTAFSGNTIYF. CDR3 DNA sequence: TGTGCCAGCTCACCGACAGCCTTCTCTGGAAACACCATATATTTT.

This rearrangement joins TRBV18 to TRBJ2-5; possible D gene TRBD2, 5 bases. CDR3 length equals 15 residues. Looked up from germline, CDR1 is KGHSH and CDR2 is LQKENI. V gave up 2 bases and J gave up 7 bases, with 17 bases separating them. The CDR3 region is CASSPATRSKGTQYF. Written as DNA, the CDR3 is TGTGCCAGCTCACCAGCCACTAGGAGTAAGGGGACCCAGTACTTC.

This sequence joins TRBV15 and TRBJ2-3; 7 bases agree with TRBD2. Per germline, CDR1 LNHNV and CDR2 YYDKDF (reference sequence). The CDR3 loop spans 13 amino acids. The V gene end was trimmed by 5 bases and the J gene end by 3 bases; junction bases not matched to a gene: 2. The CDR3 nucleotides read TGTGCCACCAGCCTGGGACTAACAGATACGCAGTATTTT. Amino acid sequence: CATSLGLTDTQYF.

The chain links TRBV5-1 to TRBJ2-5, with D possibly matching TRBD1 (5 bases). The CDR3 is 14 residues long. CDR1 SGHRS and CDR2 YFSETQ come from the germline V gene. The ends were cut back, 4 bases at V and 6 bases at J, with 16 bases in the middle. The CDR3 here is CASSPRAGNKTQYF. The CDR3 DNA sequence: TGCGCCAGCAGCCCCAGGGCTGGCAATAAGACCCAGTACTTC.

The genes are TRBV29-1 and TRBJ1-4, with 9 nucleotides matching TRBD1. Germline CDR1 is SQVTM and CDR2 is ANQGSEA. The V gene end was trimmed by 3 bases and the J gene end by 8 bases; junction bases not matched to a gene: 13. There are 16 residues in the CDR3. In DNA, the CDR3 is TGCAGCGTTGATAATATAGGGGGACAGGGAGGAGAAAAACTGTTTTTT. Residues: CSVDNIGGQGGEKLFF.

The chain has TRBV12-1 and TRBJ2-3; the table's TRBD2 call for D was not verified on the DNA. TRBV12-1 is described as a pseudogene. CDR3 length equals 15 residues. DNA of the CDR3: TGTGCCAACAGCTTGAGGTATAGCGGGACTGATACGCAGTATTTT. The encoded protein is CANSLRYSGTDTQYF.

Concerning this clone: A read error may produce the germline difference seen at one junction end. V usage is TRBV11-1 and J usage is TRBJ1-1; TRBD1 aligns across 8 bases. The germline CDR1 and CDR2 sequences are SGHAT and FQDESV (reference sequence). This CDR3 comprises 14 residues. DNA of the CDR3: TGTGCCAGCACCTTAACAGGGGGTGGCACTGAAGCTTTCTTT. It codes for CASTLTGGGTEAFF.

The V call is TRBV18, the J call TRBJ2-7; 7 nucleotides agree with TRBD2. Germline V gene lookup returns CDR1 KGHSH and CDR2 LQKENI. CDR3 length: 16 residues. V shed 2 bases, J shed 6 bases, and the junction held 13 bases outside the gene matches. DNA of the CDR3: TGTGCCAGCTCACCAACGGCGGCGGGAGTAGCTTCCGAGCAGTACGTC. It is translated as CASSPTAAGVASEQYV.

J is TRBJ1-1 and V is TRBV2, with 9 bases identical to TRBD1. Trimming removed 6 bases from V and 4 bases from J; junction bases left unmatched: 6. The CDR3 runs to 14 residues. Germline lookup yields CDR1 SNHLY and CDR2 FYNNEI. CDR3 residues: CASREQGATTEAFF. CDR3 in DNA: TGTGCCAGCAGGGAACAGGGGGCGACCACTGAAGCTTTCTTT.

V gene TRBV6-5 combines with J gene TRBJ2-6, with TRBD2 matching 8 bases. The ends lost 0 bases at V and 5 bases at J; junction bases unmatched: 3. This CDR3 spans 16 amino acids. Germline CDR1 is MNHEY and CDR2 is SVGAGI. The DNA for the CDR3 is TGTGCCAGCAGTTACTCGGCGGGGGGACGGGCCAACGTCCTGACTTTC. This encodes CASSYSAGGRANVLTF.

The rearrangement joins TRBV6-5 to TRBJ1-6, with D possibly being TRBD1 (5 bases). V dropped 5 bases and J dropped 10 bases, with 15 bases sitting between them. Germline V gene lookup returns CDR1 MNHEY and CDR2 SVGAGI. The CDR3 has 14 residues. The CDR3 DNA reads TGTGCCAGCAGTCTGGACAAATCTGGATCACCCCTCCACTTT. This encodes CASSLDKSGSPLHF.

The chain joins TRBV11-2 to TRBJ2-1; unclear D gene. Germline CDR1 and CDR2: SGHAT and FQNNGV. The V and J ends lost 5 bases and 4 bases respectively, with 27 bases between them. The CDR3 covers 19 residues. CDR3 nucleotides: TGTGCCAGCAGCCCCATCGCATTAGGTGGGCTTAAACCTTACAATGAGCAGTTCTTC. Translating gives CASSPIALGGLKPYNEQFF.

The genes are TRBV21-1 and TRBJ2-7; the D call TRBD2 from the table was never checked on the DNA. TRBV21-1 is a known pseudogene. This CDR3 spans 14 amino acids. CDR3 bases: TGTGCCAGCAGCAAAGATGGCAGGAGGTACGAGCAGTACGTC. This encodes CASSKDGRRYEQYV.

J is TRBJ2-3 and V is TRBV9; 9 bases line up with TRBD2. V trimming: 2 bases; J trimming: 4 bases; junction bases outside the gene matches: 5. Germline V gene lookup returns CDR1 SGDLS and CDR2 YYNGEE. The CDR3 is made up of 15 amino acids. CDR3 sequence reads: CASSVGTSSPDTQYF. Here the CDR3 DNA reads TGTGCCAGCAGCGTCGGGACTAGCTCCCCAGATACGCAGTATTTT.

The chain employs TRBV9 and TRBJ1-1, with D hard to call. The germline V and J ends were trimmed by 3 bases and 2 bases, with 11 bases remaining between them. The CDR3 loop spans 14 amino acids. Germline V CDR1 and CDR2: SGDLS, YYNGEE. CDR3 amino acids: CASSAGLYNTEAFF. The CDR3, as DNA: TGTGCCAGCAGCGCCGGACTATATAACACTGAAGCTTTCTTT.

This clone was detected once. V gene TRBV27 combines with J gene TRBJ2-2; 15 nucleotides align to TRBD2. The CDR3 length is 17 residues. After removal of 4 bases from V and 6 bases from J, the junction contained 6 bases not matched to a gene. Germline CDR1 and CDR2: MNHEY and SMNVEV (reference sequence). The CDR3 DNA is TGTGCCAGCAGTTCGGGACTAGCGGGAGGCCGATCCGGGGAGCTGTTTTTT. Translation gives CASSSGLAGGRSGELFF.

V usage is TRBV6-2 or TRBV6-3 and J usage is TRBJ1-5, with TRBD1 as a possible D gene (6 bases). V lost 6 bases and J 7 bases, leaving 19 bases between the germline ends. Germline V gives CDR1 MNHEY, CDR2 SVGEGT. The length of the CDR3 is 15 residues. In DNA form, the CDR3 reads TGTGCCAGCAGCCCCGACAGGATGCTTCGGCAGCCCCAGCATTTT. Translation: CASSPDRMLRQPQHF.

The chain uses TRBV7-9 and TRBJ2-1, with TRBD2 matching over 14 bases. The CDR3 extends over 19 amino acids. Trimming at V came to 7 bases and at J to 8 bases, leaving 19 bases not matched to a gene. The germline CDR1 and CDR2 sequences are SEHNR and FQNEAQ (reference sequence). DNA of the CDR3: TGTGCCAGCATCAATGGGTTGGACGGGACTAGCGGGAGAATCGATGAGCAGTTCTTC. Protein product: CASINGLDGTSGRIDEQFF.